This T cell receptor (beta chain) is from a study of blood T cell repertoires in COVID-19. Study information: Acute and convalescent COVID-19 specimens originated in the United States, Italy and Spain. Sources were T cells, B-cell-depleted T cells, or PBMCs; the material itself was cDNA or gDNA.

Profiled with immunoSEQ multiplex PCR; TCRdb holds only in-frame clones, not every one. The sample has some 100,000 clones, 70% to 90% seen once. Germline trimming cut 5 bases from V and 8 bases from J; bases unmatched to any gene: 11. This CDR3 contains 17 residues. Germline V gene data show CDR1 as SGHTA and CDR2 as FQGTGA. This clonotype was sampled from a woman older than 75 with active COVID-19. The rearrangement links TRBV7-3 to TRBJ2-2, with TRBD2 matching 13 bases. Input material: peripheral blood. CDR3 nucleotides: TGTGCCAGCAGCACAACTCGGACTAGCGGGAGACGAGGGGAGCTGTTTTTT. Translation gives CASSTTRTSGRRGELFF.